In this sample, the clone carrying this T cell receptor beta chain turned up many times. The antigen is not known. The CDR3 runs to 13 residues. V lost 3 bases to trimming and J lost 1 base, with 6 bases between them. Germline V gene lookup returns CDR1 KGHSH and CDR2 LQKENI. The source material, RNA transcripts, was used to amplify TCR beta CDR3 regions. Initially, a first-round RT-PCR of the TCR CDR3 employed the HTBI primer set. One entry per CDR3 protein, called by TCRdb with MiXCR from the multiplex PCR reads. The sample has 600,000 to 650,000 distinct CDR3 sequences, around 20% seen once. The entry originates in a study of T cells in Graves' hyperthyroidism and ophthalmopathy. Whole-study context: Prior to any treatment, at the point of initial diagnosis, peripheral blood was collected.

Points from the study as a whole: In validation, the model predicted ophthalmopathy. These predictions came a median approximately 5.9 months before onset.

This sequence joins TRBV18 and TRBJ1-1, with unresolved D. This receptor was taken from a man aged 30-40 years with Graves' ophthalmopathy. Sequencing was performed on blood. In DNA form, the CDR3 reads TGTGCCAGCTCACCGCGCGCGAACACTGAAGCTTTCTTT. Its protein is CASSPRANTEAFF.